The rows below give T cell receptor beta chains drawn from one sample of a study of spatial heterogeneity in lung cancer. One entry per CDR3 protein results from TCRdb running MiXCR on the 5' RACE reads. The sample lists about 56,000 distinct CDR3 sequences; about 8% were seen once. The sample was PBMCs, taken at surgery. The receptors derive from a female donor with early-stage non-small cell lung cancer. Both conserved end residues are part of each CDR3. The D gene is left open where the match is weak. Clone size, where shown, is once, few, many, or a class for clones that have expanded.

TRBJ1-6 | many | TRBD1 | TRBV7-9 | TGTGCCAGCAGCTCGGGACAGGGGAGCTCACCCCTCCACTTT | CASSSGQGSSPLHF
TRBJ1-4 | few | NA | TRBV27 | TGTGCCAGCAGTTTACTAGGGGGGGATGAAAAACTGTTTTTT | CASSLLGGDEKLFF
TRBJ2-7 | few | NA | TRBV11-2 | TGTGCCAGCAGCCATACTAGTTTTGGGCCCCGTCACCGGCCCTACGAGCAGTACTTC | CASSHTSFGPRHRPYEQYF
TRBJ1-5 | many | NA | TRBV5-5 | TGTGCCAGCACTTTGGGCGGCGGCCCCAATCAGCCCCAGCATTTT | CASTLGGGPNQPQHF
TRBJ1-1 | few | NA | TRBV15 | TGTGCCACCAGCAGAAAACGGTGGACAGATACTGAAGCTTTCTTT | CATSRKRWTDTEAFF
TRBJ2-2 | many | NA | TRBV3-1 | TGTGCCAGCAGCCAAGTTGGGGAGGCCGGGGAGCTGTTTTTT | CASSQVGEAGELFF
TRBJ2-3 | many | NA | TRBV5-6 | TGTGCCAGCAGCTTGGACGACACAGATACGCAGTATTTT | CASSLDDTDTQYF
TRBJ1-5 | NA | NA | TRBV19 | TGTGCCAGTACAAAACAGGGTGGCAATCAGCCCCAGCATTTT | CASTKQGGNQPQHF
TRBJ1-3 | many | TRBD1 | TRBV6-5 | TGTGCCAGCAGTTATCAGGGGGCGAGGGGAAACACCATATATTTT | CASSYQGARGNTIYF
TRBJ1-6 | many | NA | TRBV7-8 | TGTGCCAGCAGCTTAGAGACAGCACTAGTAAATTCACCCCTCCACTTT | CASSLETALVNSPLHF
TRBJ2-7 | NA | NA | TRBV6-6 | TGTGCCAGCAGTCTGATAGGTGAGCAGTACTTC | CASSLIGEQYF
TRBJ1-6 | many | NA | TRBV14 | TGTGCCAGCAGCCAAGAGGGCAGGAGCTCCTATAATTCACCCCTCCACTTT | CASSQEGRSSYNSPLHF
TRBJ2-1 | many | NA | TRBV5-5 | TGTGCCAGCAGCTTCCTACACGGGAGTAGGGATGAGCAGTTCTTC | CASSFLHGSRDEQFF
TRBJ1-4 | NA | TRBD1 | TRBV3-1 | TGTGCCAGCAGCCAAGGAACCGGACAGGATAATGAAAAACTGTTTTTT | CASSQGTGQDNEKLFF
TRBJ2-1 | many | NA | TRBV29-1 | TGCAGCGTTCCGGGCCCATACAATGAGCAGTTCTTC | CSVPGPYNEQFF
TRBJ2-2 | many | TRBD1 | TRBV28 | TGTGCCAGTTCACCGGGACAGACGACAAGGCTGTTTTTT | CASSPGQTTRLFF
TRBJ1-6 | few | NA | TRBV6-1 | TGTGCCAGCAGCCCCATGGTGGGTGGGACCCCACCCCTCCACTTT | CASSPMVGGTPPLHF
TRBJ1-6 | NA | NA | TRBV12-3/TRBV12-4 | TGTGCCAGCAGTTTTAGGGTGAACAATTCACCCCTCCACTTT | CASSFRVNNSPLHF
TRBJ2-3 | few | TRBD2 | TRBV5-4 | TGTGCCAGCAGCTCCCGCAGCGGGGGGGCCACAGATACGCAGTATTTT | CASSSRSGGATDTQYF
TRBJ1-6 | few | NA | TRBV23-1 | TGCGCCAGCAGTCAATTTAAAGCCCTCGAGGGTTCACCCCTCCACTTT | CASSQFKALEGSPLHF
TRBJ2-2 | NA | TRBD1 | TRBV3-1 | TGTGCCAGCAGCCAAAACAGGGGGCGTAACACCGGGGAGCTGTTTTTT | CASSQNRGRNTGELFF
TRBJ2-4 | many | NA | TRBV6-5 | TGTGCCAGCAGTGCAGGCGCCAAAAACATTCAGTACTTC | CASSAGAKNIQYF
TRBJ2-1 | few | TRBD2 | TRBV7-6 | TGTGCCAGCAGCCGCAGAGGGACTAGCGGGGGTTACAATGAGCAGTTCTTC | CASSRRGTSGGYNEQFF
TRBJ1-2 | few | TRBD1 | TRBV12-3/TRBV12-4 | TGTGCCAGCAGCCCCGGGACAGTTAACTATGGCTACACCTTC | CASSPGTVNYGYTF
TRBJ2-5 | many | TRBD1 | TRBV10-3 | TGTGCCATCAGACCGGGACAGGGGATCGAGACCCAGTACTTC | CAIRPGQGIETQYF
TRBJ1-5 | many | NA | TRBV2 | TGTGCCAGCAGCGCCTTCGACAAGGAGCCCCAGCATTTT | CASSAFDKEPQHF
TRBJ2-3 | NA | NA | TRBV7-7 | TGTGCTAGCAGCTTAGTACCAGGGAGTTCCACAGATACGCAGTATTTT | CASSLVPGSSTDTQYF
TRBJ1-1 | NA | NA | TRBV5-1 | TGCGCCAGCAGCTCGTGGGGACCGAGGAACACTGAAGCTTTCTTT | CASSSWGPRNTEAFF
TRBJ1-3 | NA | NA | TRBV20-1 | TGCAGTGCGACCATCGCAAACACCATATATTTT | CSATIANTIYF
TRBJ2-7 | many | NA | TRBV7-9 | TGTGCCAGCAGCTTAAACAGGGTTTACGAGCAGTACTTC | CASSLNRVYEQYF
TRBJ1-2 | few | NA | TRBV7-2 | TGTGCCAGCAGCTTGGGCGACACAGGGCATGGCTACACCTTC | CASSLGDTGHGYTF
TRBJ2-7 | many | TRBD1 | TRBV28 | TGTGCCAGCAGTACCGGGACAGGGGGCAACGAGCAGTACTTC | CASSTGTGGNEQYF
TRBJ2-1 | few | TRBD2 | TRBV20-1 | TGCAGTGTTGCGCTAGCGGGAGCCAATGAGCAGTTCTTC | CSVALAGANEQFF
TRBJ2-3 | few | NA | TRBV4-2 | TGTGCCAGCAGCCAAACGGGAGAAGATACGCAGTATTTT | CASSQTGEDTQYF
TRBJ2-1 | many | NA | TRBV12-2 | TGTGCAAGTCGCTTCCGGACGGATTACAATGAGCAGTTCTTC | CASRFRTDYNEQFF
TRBJ2-2 | few | NA | TRBV20-1 | TGCAGTGCTAGAAAGGCGAACACCGGGGAGCTGTTTTTT | CSARKANTGELFF
TRBJ2-5 | many | NA | TRBV9 | TGTGCCAGCAGCGTAGCTACCGAGCTCCAAGAGACCCAGTACTTC | CASSVATELQETQYF
TRBJ1-1 | many | NA | TRBV18 | TGTGCCAGCTCACCAGGGGGGGACACTGAAGCTTTCTTT | CASSPGGDTEAFF
TRBJ2-2 | few | NA | TRBV6-5 | TGTGCCAGCAGCTCGGAATTTCGGGTGGCCGGGGAGCTGTTTTTT | CASSSEFRVAGELFF
TRBJ2-7 | many | NA | TRBV5-5 | TGTGCCAGCAGCTTGACCCGGGACACCTACGAGCAGTACTTC | CASSLTRDTYEQYF
TRBJ1-4 | many | NA | TRBV7-8 | TGTGCCAGCAGCCCCCCCCGGGGCAGTAATAATGAAAAACTGTTTTTT | CASSPPRGSNNEKLFF
TRBJ2-3 | NA | NA | TRBV28 | TGTGTTGTGCTAGGCAGGGGCGAGGATACGCAGTATTTT | CVVLGRGEDTQYF
TRBJ2-3 | NA | TRBD2 | TRBV7-2 | TGTGCCAGCAGCTTAGGAGCGGGGGGGTCTGGGCAGTATTTT | CASSLGAGGSGQYF
TRBJ1-5 | NA | NA | TRBV4-1 | TGCGCCAGCAGCCTCCGGGACGGTAATCAGCCCCAGCATTTT | CASSLRDGNQPQHF
TRBJ1-5 | few | NA | TRBV2 | TGTGCCAGCACCCGGGACGTCGATCAGCCCCAGCATTTT | CASTRDVDQPQHF
TRBJ1-6 | NA | NA | TRBV20-1 | TGCAGTGCTAGGACGGGGTTTGAGGCACCCCTCCACTTT | CSARTGFEAPLHF
TRBJ1-6 | few | TRBD1 | TRBV27 | TGTGCCAGCATTCCATGGGTAGAGGGGGCTTCACCCCTCCACTTT | CASIPWVEGASPLHF
TRBJ1-1 | many | TRBD1 | TRBV3-1 | TGTGCCAGCAGCACCCGCAGGGGGACGAATGCTGAAGCTTTCTTT | CASSTRRGTNAEAFF
TRBJ1-3 | few | NA | TRBV11-3 | TGTGCCAGCAGCTTAACGGGTGGAAACACCATATATTTT | CASSLTGGNTIYF
TRBJ2-7 | NA | NA | TRBV20-1 | TGCAGCCCCCGGAGGCCAGGGAGTCCCTACGAGCAGTACTTC | CSPRRPGSPYEQYF
TRBJ2-1 | few | NA | TRBV15 | TGTGCCACCAGCAGTGTGGGCAGGGCGAATGAGCAGTTCTTC | CATSSVGRANEQFF